Presented here are 9 T cell receptor beta chains from one specimen sequenced in a study of early T cells in non-severe SARS-CoV-2 infection. MiXCR, run by TCRdb on the 5' RACE reads, gives a single entry per CDR3 protein. The table has more than 90,000 distinct CDR3 sequences, more than 9.5% seen once; the top ten hold approximately 5.3%. Source material: whole blood. The receptors originated from an adult who was a healthcare worker with PCR-confirmed SARS-CoV-2 infection or an uninfected control (not recorded which).

Only a few counts were recorded for this clonotype. This CDR3 is CASSYRVPGTGELFF. CDR3 nucleotide sequence: TGTGCCAGCAGTTACCGGGTCCCGGGCACCGGGGAGCTGTTTTTT. The genes are TRBV6-5 and TRBJ2-2; D remains unclear. The germline CDR1 and CDR2 sequences are MNHEY and SVGAGI. V lost 2 bases and J lost 4, with 11 bases in between. The CDR3 spans 15 residues.

Details on this clonotype: No conserved phenylalanine or tryptophan is present at the end of the CDR3, so a read error is the likely explanation. It is unclear where the CDR3 begins or ends on the DNA, so no DNA is shown, and the CDR3 is as TCRdb lists it. This CDR3 is CASSLGDRAII. V usage is TRBV3-1 and J usage is TRBJ2-7; the table calls TRBD1, which could not be checked here. Germline V gene data show CDR1 as LGHDT and CDR2 as YNNKEL (reference sequence). Termini included, the CDR3 measures 11 amino acids.

There are many counts of this clonotype. The chain carries TRBV18 and TRBJ2-7; 8 positions match TRBD1. The V segment lost 3 bases and the J segment 3 bases; nucleotides outside the gene matches: 7. Per germline, CDR1 KGHSH and CDR2 LQKENI. The CDR3 is 15 residues long. The CDR3: CASSPDRVQFYEQYF. CDR3 nucleotides: TGTGCCAGCTCACCGGACAGGGTCCAATTCTACGAGCAGTACTTC.

This clonotype was counted only a few times. This chain connects TRBV29-1 to TRBJ2-7; D is unclear. The CDR3 totals 11 residues. V lost 7 bases, J lost 0 bases, and 7 bases lay in between. CDR1 SQVTM and CDR2 ANQGSEA come from the germline V gene. The CDR3 DNA reads TGCAGCGCGCAGAGCTCCTACGAGCAGTACTTC. Protein: CSAQSSYEQYF.

The chain joins TRBV12-3 or TRBV12-4 to TRBJ2-2; D may be TRBD2 (6 bases). This CDR3 comprises 13 residues. V shed 7 bases and J shed 6 bases, with 12 bases lying between them. The CDR3, as DNA: TGTGCCAGCACCCAGCGGGCTGCCGGGGAGCTGTTTTTT. This gives the protein CASTQRAAGELFF.

The chain uses TRBV18 and TRBJ1-2; D is undetermined. The CDR3 runs to 12 residues. Trimming removed 2 bases at V and 5 bases at J, with 6 bases between. The germline CDR1 and CDR2 sequences are KGHSH and LQKENI. This CDR3 is CASSPDIYGYTF. DNA of the CDR3: TGTGCCAGCTCACCAGACATTTATGGCTACACCTTC.

This chain links TRBV29-1 with TRBJ2-7; D is possibly TRBD2 (7 bases). The CDR3 runs 14 residues. The germline gives CDR1 SQVTM, CDR2 ANQGSEA. V lost 4 bases to trimming and J lost 2 bases, with 15 bases between them. The DNA of the CDR3 is TGCAGCGTTGCGATGGGCGGGGGCCCCTACGAGCAGTACTTC. It yields the protein CSVAMGGGPYEQYF.

This clonotype occurred many times. V and J are TRBV11-3 and TRBJ2-3; TRBD1 matches 10 bases. The germline V gene encodes CDR1 SGHNT and CDR2 YENEEA. The CDR3 has 16 residues. With V trimmed by 1 base and J by 1 base, 2 bases remained unmatched. This chain's CDR3 is CASSLGGTGGTDTQYF. Here the CDR3 DNA reads TGTGCCAGCAGCTTAGGAGGGACAGGGGGCACAGATACGCAGTATTTT.

In its sample, this clonotype was seen a few times. The chain couples TRBV11-2 to TRBJ2-7; TRBD1 agrees at 7 bases. Looked up from germline, CDR1 is SGHAT and CDR2 is FQNNGV. After removal of 2 bases from V and 3 bases from J, the junction contained 4 bases not matched to a gene. The CDR3 covers 14 residues. The CDR3 nucleotides are TGTGCCAGCAGCTTATTGGACAGGATCTACGAGCAGTACTTC. This gives the protein CASSLLDRIYEQYF. Supplemented by reference TRBV11-2 and TRBJ2-7, the full variable domain reads EAGVAQSPRYKIIEKRQSVAFWCNPISGHATLYWYQQILGQGPKLLIQFQNNGVVDDSQLPKDRFSAERLKGVDSTLKIQPAKLEDSAVYLCASSLLDRIYEQYFGPGTRLTVT.